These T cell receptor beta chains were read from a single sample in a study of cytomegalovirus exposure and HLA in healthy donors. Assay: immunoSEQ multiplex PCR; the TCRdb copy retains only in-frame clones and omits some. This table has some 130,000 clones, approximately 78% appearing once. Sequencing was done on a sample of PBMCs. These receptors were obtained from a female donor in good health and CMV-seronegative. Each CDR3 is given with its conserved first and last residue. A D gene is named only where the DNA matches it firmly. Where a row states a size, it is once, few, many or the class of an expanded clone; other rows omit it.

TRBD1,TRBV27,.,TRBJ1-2,CASSSQPTGVDGYTF,TGTGCCAGCAGTTCTCAACCGACAGGGGTAGATGGCTACACCTTC
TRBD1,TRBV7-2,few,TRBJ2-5,CASSSTGGQETQYF,TGTGCCAGCAGCTCGACAGGGGGCCAAGAGACCCAGTACTTC
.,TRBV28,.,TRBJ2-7,CASSLVRRGEQYF,TGTGCCAGCAGTTTAGTCCGCCGCGGCGAGCAGTACTTC
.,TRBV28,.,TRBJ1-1,CASSFQGLNTEAFF,TGTGCCAGCAGTTTCCAGGGGCTGAACACTGAAGCTTTCTTT
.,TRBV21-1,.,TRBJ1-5,CASLGTFSNQPQHF,TGTGCCAGCCTCGGGACTTTCAGCAATCAGCCCCAGCATTTT
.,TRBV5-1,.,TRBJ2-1,CASSLVRSGDEQFF,TGCGCCAGCAGCTTGGTTAGGAGTGGAGATGAGCAGTTCTTC
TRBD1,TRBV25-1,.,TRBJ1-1,CASRAPGQPNTEAFF,TGTGCCAGCAGGGCTCCGGGACAGCCGAACACTGAAGCTTTCTTT
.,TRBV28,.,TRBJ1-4,CASSPPTPSTNEKLFF,TGTGCCAGCAGTCCCCCGACACCATCAACTAATGAAAAACTGTTTTTT
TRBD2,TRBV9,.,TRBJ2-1,CASSVGHGGDNEQFF,TGTGCCAGCAGCGTAGGCCACGGGGGGGACAATGAGCAGTTCTTC
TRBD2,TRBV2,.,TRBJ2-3,CASSERLAGGYVTDTQYF,TGTGCCAGCAGTGAGAGGCTAGCGGGAGGGTATGTCACAGATACGCAGTATTTT
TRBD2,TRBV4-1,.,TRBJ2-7,CASSQDRPSGVHRYEQYF,TGCGCCAGCAGCCAAGATAGGCCTAGCGGGGTGCATCGTTACGAGCAGTACTTC
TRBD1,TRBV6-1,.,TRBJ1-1,CASSEIMGQGLKNTEAFF,TGTGCCAGCAGTGAAATTATGGGACAGGGCCTCAAGAACACTGAAGCTTTCTTT
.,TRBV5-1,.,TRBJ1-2,CASSLRGEDGYTF,TGCGCCAGCAGCTTGAGAGGGGAGGATGGCTACACCTTC
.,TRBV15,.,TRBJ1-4,CATSREQGSSEKLFF,TGTGCCACCAGCAGAGAGCAGGGGAGTAGTGAAAAACTGTTTTTT
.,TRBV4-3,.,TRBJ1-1,CASSPTAGFSVNTEAFF,TGCGCCAGCAGCCCTACGGCGGGGTTTAGTGTGAACACTGAAGCTTTCTTT
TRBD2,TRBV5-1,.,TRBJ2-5,CASSLSSGRETQYF,TGCGCCAGCAGCTTGTCGAGCGGGAGGGAGACCCAGTACTTC
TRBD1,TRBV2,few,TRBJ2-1,CASRKTGGEYNEQFF,TGTGCCAGCAGAAAGACAGGGGGGGAATACAATGAGCAGTTCTTC
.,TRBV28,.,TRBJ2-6,CASSSGANVLTF,TGTGCCAGCAGCTCCGGGGCCAACGTCCTGACTTTC
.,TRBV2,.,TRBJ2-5,CASSQQETQYF,TGTGCCAGCAGTCAACAAGAGACCCAGTACTTC
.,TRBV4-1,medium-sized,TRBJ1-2,CASSQANYGYTF,TGCGCCAGCAGCCAAGCAAATTATGGCTACACCTTC
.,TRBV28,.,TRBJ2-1,CASSPRNEQFF,TGTGCCAGCAGTCCTCGGAATGAGCAGTTCTTC
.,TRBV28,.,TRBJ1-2,CASSSRQDGHTF,TGTGCCAGCAGTTCCCGACAGGACGGCCACACCTTC
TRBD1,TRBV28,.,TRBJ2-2,CASSRQGPRELFF,TGTGCCAGCAGCCGACAGGGACCGAGGGAGCTGTTTTTT
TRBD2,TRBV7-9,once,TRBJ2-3,CASSRGLADTDTQYF,TGTGCCAGCAGCCGTGGGCTAGCGGATACAGATACGCAGTATTTT
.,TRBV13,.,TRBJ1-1,CASSSRGGGGTEAFF,TGTGCCAGCAGCTCGAGGGGGGGCGGAGGCACTGAAGCTTTCTTT
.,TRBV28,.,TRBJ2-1,CATHEGGKNYNEQFF,TGTGCCACCCATGAGGGCGGGAAAAACTACAATGAGCAGTTCTTC
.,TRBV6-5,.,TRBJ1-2,CASSYGGGYGYTF,TGTGCCAGCAGTTACGGGGGCGGCTATGGCTACACCTTC
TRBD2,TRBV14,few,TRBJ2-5,CASSQDLAGGETQYF,TGTGCCAGCAGCCAAGATCTGGCGGGAGGAGAGACCCAGTACTTC
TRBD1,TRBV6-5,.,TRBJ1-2,CASGRDSIYGYTF,TGTGCCAGTGGGCGGGACAGCATCTATGGCTACACCTTC
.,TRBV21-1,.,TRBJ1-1,CANFRQGLNTEAFF,TGTGCCAACTTTAGACAGGGCCTGAACACTGAAGCTTTCTTT
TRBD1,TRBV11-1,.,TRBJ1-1,CASSSDRGSTEAFF,TGTGCCAGCAGCTCGGACAGGGGATCCACTGAAGCTTTCTTT
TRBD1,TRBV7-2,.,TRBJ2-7,CASSPTAGQGNEQYF,TGTGCCAGCAGCCCCACCGCGGGACAGGGAAACGAGCAGTACTTC
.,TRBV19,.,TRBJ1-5,CASGEGHLNQPQHF,TGTGCCAGTGGGGAGGGACACCTCAATCAGCCCCAGCATTTT
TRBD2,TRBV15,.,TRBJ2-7,CATSSGRGSGAYEQYF,TGTGCCACCAGCAGTGGGAGGGGATCCGGGGCCTACGAGCAGTACTTC
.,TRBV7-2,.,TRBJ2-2,CASSPRDTGELFF,TGTGCCAGCAGCCCACGGGACACCGGGGAGCTGTTTTTT
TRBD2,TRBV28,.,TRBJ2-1,CASTQTTSGSNEQFF,TGTGCCAGCACCCAAACGACTAGCGGGAGTAATGAGCAGTTCTTC
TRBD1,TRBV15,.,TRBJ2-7,CATSGFGTGAYEQYF,TGTGCCACCAGCGGGTTTGGGACAGGAGCCTACGAGCAGTACTTC
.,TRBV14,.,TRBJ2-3,CASSLPTAQTATDTQYF,TGTGCCAGCAGCCTACCGACAGCTCAAACAGCCACAGATACGCAGTATTTT
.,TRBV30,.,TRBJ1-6,CAWSVLGNRNSPLHF,TGTGCCTGGAGTGTACTAGGGAATAGGAATTCACCCCTCCACTTT
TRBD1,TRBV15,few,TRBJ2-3,CATSRDKGPGGTQYF,TGTGCCACCAGCAGAGATAAGGGACCAGGGGGTACGCAGTATTTT
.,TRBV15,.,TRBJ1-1,CATSTNQGWTEAFF,TGTGCCACCAGCACAAACCAGGGATGGACTGAAGCTTTCTTT
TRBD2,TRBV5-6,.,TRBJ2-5,CASSLAGGLETQYF,TGTGCCAGCAGCTTGGCGGGAGGGCTTGAGACCCAGTACTTC
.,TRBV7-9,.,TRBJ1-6,CASSEWTGNSPLHF,TGTGCCAGCAGCGAATGGACGGGGAATTCACCCCTCCACTTT
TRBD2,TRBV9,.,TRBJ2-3,CASSVAPGGDTQYF,TGTGCCAGCAGCGTAGCTCCGGGAGGGGATACGCAGTATTTT
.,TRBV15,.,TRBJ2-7,CATSREWLLVFYEQYF,TGTGCCACCAGCAGAGAGTGGCTGCTTGTGTTCTACGAGCAGTACTTC
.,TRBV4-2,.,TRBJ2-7,CASSQDSQGRIEQYF,TGTGCCAGCAGCCAAGATAGCCAGGGTAGGATCGAGCAGTACTTC
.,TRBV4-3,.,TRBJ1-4,CASSQDQGRDEKLFF,TGCGCCAGCAGCCAAGATCAGGGGAGGGATGAAAAACTGTTTTTT
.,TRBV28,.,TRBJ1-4,CASSPPSLREKLFF,TGTGCCAGCAGCCCACCTAGTCTGCGGGAAAAACTGTTTTTT
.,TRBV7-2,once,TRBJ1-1,CASSLGGVWRGSTEAFF,TGTGCCAGCAGCTTAGGAGGCGTGTGGCGCGGGTCTACTGAAGCTTTCTTT
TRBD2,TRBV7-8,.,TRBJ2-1,CASSLRLAGAVEQFF,TGTGCCAGCAGCCTCCGACTAGCGGGAGCGGTTGAGCAGTTCTTC
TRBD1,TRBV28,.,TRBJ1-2,CASSPIGDRGHYGYTF,TGTGCCAGCAGTCCAATTGGGGACAGGGGGCACTATGGCTACACCTTC